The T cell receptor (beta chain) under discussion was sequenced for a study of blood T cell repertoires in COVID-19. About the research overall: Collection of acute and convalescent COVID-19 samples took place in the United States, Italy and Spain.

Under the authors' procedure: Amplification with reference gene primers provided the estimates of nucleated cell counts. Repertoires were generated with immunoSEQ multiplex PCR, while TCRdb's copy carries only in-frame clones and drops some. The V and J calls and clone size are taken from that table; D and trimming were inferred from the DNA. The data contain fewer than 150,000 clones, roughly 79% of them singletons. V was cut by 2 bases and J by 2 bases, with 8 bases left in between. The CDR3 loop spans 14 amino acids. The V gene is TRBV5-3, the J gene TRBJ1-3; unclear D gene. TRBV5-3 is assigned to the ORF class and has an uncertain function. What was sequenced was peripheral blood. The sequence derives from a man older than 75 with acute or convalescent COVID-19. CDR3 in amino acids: CARSFSTAGNTIYF. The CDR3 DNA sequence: TGTGCCAGAAGCTTTTCTACGGCTGGAAACACCATATATTTT.